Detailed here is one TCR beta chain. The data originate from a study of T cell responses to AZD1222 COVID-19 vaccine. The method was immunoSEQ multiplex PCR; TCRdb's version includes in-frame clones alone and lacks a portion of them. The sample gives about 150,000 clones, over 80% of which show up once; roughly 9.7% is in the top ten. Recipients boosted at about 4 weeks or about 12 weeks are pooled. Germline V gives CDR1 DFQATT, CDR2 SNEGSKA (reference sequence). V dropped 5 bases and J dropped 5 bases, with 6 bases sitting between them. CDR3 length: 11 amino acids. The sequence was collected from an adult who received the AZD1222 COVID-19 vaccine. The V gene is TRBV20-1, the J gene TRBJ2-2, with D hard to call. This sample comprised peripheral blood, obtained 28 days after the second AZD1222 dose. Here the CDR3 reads CSAHVTGELFF. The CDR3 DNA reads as TGCAGTGCTCACGTGACCGGGGAGCTGTTTTTT.